This T cell receptor beta chain was obtained from a study of OX40 agonist ivuxolimab in advanced cancers. The table lists this clone with a few counts. Looked up from germline, CDR1 is SNHLY and CDR2 is FYNNEI. The length of the CDR3 is 17 residues. The V gene end was trimmed by 5 bases and the J gene end by 0 bases; junction bases not matched to a gene: 7. Measured with immunoSEQ multiplex PCR; TCRdb has only the in-frame clones, and not every one. The table includes around 70,000 clones, around 83% detected once. This receptor was obtained from an adult with an advanced solid tumor such as melanoma, head and neck, liver or kidney cancer. The chain employs TRBV2 and TRBJ2-3, with 11 positions matching TRBD2. The specimen was CD4+ or CD8+ T cells sorted from blood, collected in a trial of the OX40 agonist ivuxolimab. CDR3 sequence: CASSPGTSGRSTDTQYF. DNA for the CDR3: TGTGCCAGCAGTCCCGGGACTAGCGGCCGTAGCACAGATACGCAGTATTTT.